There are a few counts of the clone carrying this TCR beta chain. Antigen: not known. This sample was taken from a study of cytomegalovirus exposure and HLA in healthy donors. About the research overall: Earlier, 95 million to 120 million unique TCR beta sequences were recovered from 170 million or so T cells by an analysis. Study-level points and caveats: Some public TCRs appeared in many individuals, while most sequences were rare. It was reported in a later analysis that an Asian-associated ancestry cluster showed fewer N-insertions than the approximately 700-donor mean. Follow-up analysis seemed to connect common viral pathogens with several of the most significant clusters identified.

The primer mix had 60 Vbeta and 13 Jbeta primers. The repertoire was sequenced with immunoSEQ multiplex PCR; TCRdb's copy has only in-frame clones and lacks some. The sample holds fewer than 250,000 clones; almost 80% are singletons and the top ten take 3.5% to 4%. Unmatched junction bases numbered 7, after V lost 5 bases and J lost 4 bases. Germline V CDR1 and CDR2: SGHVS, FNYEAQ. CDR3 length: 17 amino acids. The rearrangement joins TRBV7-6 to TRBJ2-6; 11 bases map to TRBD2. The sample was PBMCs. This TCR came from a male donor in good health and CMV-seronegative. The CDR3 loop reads CASSISGLAAGANVLTF. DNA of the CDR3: TGTGCCAGCAGCATCTCGGGACTAGCGGCGGGGGCCAACGTCCTGACTTTC.